This T cell receptor beta chain was sequenced in a study of T cells after posttransplantation cyclophosphamide. Details on this clone: The antigen remains unidentified.

Findings and limits, study-wide: After PTCy, TRB diversity resembled that of CNI/methotrexate controls.

Per germline, CDR1 MDHEN and CDR2 SYDVKM. Trimming stripped 2 bases from V and 8 bases from J, with 10 bases between. This CDR3 spans 13 amino acids. The related graft donor's blood sample was taken on the day of bone marrow donation. Assay: immunoSEQ multiplex PCR; the TCRdb copy retains only in-frame clones and omits some. The sample contains about 52,000 clones, around 94% of which appear only once. The material sequenced was PBMCs. The source of this sequence is a woman aged 25 to 39 in good health and a related stem cell transplant donor. V usage is TRBV28 and J usage is TRBJ2-4, with D possibly TRBD1 on 5 matching bases. CDR3 loop: CASSLGHSDIQYF. In nucleotides, the CDR3 is TGTGCCAGCAGTTTAGGACATTCGGACATTCAGTACTTC.